The rows below give T cell receptor beta chains drawn from one sample of a study of cytomegalovirus exposure and HLA in healthy donors. The repertoire was sequenced with immunoSEQ multiplex PCR; TCRdb's copy has only in-frame clones and lacks some. The sample lists fewer than 400,000 clones; about nine tenths were seen once. Source material: PBMCs. All receptors derive from a young woman in good health and CMV-seronegative. CDR3s include the opening cysteine and the closing phenylalanine or tryptophan. A D gene is named only where the DNA matches it firmly. Clone size is not always given. Where it is, it says once, few, many or a class for expanded clones.

v_gene,j_gene,d_gene,abundance,CDR3nt,CDR3aa
TRBV28,TRBJ1-2,-,-,TGTGCCAGCAGTTTAACGGTACAGCAGAATGGCTACACCTTC,CASSLTVQQNGYTF
TRBV7-9,TRBJ2-7,TRBD1,once,TGTGCCAGCAGCGAATCCCCGGGACAGCTCTCCTACGAGCAGTACTTC,CASSESPGQLSYEQYF
TRBV7-8,TRBJ1-2,-,-,TGTGCCAGCAGCTTAGCGGGACAACAATCAACCTATGGCTACACCTTC,CASSLAGQQSTYGYTF
TRBV6-5,TRBJ1-4,-,-,TGTGCCAGCAGTTACGGGGGGATTGGTGAAAAACTGTTTTTT,CASSYGGIGEKLFF
TRBV6-1,TRBJ2-4,TRBD2,-,TGTGCCAGCAGTGAGGGACTAGCAGACATTCAGTACTTC,CASSEGLADIQYF
TRBV28,TRBJ1-1,-,-,TGTGCCAGCAGGCTAGTAAACACTGAAGCTTTCTTT,CASRLVNTEAFF
TRBV5-1,TRBJ1-2,-,-,TGCGCCAGCAGCTTAGGACAGCCGTCCCAGGGCTACACCTTC,CASSLGQPSQGYTF
TRBV7-2,TRBJ2-1,-,-,TGTGCCAGCAAAGGCACAGGGACAAACAATGAGCAGTTCTTC,CASKGTGTNNEQFF
TRBV7-6,TRBJ2-1,-,-,TGTGCCAGCAGCTTCACAGGGCCCCTGGGCTCCTACAATGAGCAGTTCTTC,CASSFTGPLGSYNEQFF
TRBV28,TRBJ2-5,TRBD2,-,TGTGCCAGCAGTCCGGGACTAGCATTGCGTGGGGAGACCCAGTACTTC,CASSPGLALRGETQYF
TRBV11-3,TRBJ2-3,TRBD2,-,TGTGCCAGCAGCCCGAGGACTAGCGGGAGGGGACGCACAGATACGCAGTATTTT,CASSPRTSGRGRTDTQYF
TRBV9,TRBJ2-7,TRBD1,-,TGTGCCAGCAGCGTTGGGGGACAGGGTGATTACGAGCAGTACTTC,CASSVGGQGDYEQYF
TRBV28,TRBJ2-7,-,-,TGTGCCAGCAGTTTTCAATCCGCAGGGCTTAAGGAGCAGTACTTC,CASSFQSAGLKEQYF
TRBV7-2,TRBJ2-1,-,-,TGTGCCAGCAGCTTAGCGGGTAGCGGTGGCTCCTACAATGAGCAGTTCTTC,CASSLAGSGGSYNEQFF
TRBV2,TRBJ2-5,-,-,TGTGCCAGCAGTGAAGGTTGGAGGGGAGAGACCCAGTACTTC,CASSEGWRGETQYF
TRBV29-1,TRBJ1-5,-,-,TGCAGCGTTGGCACACACAATCAGCCCCAGCATTTT,CSVGTHNQPQHF
TRBV6-5,TRBJ2-1,TRBD2,once,TGTGCCAGCAGTTTGATCGGGAGGATATCCTACAATGAGCAGTTCTTC,CASSLIGRISYNEQFF
TRBV5-1,TRBJ2-3,-,-,TGCGCCAGCAGCTTTCAGGCCCCTGAAGATACGCAGTATTTT,CASSFQAPEDTQYF
TRBV19,TRBJ2-1,TRBD2,-,TGTGCCAGTAGTATGACTAGCGGGAGGGCCATTCAGTCCTACAATGAGCAGTTCTTC,CASSMTSGRAIQSYNEQFF
TRBV10-3,TRBJ2-5,TRBD1,-,TGTGCCACCGGGACAGATCAAGAGACCCAGTACTTC,CATGTDQETQYF
TRBV7-2,TRBJ2-2,-,-,TGTGCCAGCAGCTTAGAGGCTAGCACCGGGGAGCTGTTTTTT,CASSLEASTGELFF
TRBV7-9,TRBJ2-7,TRBD2,-,TGTGCCAGCAGCAGACCGGGACTAGACTACGAGCAGTACTTC,CASSRPGLDYEQYF
TRBV4-3,TRBJ2-2,-,few,TGCGCCAGCAGCCAACTAGCCAGCGGGGAGCTGTTTTTT,CASSQLASGELFF
TRBV29-1,TRBJ2-7,TRBD1,-,TGCAGCGTTACCGGGACAGGGGACTACGAGCAGTACTTC,CSVTGTGDYEQYF
TRBV27,TRBJ2-1,-,-,TGTGCCAGCAGTTTATCGGTGGGAGACTTAACCTACAATGAGCAGTTCTTC,CASSLSVGDLTYNEQFF
TRBV15,TRBJ2-5,-,-,TGTGCCACCAGCAACAGCAGTTCCCAAGAGACCCAGTACTTC,CATSNSSSQETQYF
TRBV4-3,TRBJ2-1,TRBD2,-,TGCGCCAGCAGCCAAGGTACTAGCGGGAGGTCCGATGAGCAGTTCTTC,CASSQGTSGRSDEQFF
TRBV9,TRBJ1-1,-,-,TGTGCCAGCAGCGTAGGGGGCAGGGGAGACACTGAAGCTTTCTTT,CASSVGGRGDTEAFF
TRBV9,TRBJ2-2,-,-,TGTGCCAGCAGCGCATCCATCACCGGGGAGCTGTTTTTT,CASSASITGELFF
TRBV7-2,TRBJ2-3,TRBD2,-,TGTGCCAGCAGACCCAGCGGGAGTATTGTAGATACGCAGTATTTT,CASRPSGSIVDTQYF
TRBV18,TRBJ2-7,TRBD2,-,TGTGCCAGCTCACCCACTAGCGGGAGCTACGAGCAGTACTTC,CASSPTSGSYEQYF
TRBV11-3,TRBJ2-3,-,-,TGTGCCAGCAGCATAGGTGGGGCAGCCACAGATACGCAGTATTTT,CASSIGGAATDTQYF
TRBV5-6,TRBJ1-3,TRBD1,-,TGTGCCAGCAGCGACCGGGACAGGGGACGAAACACCATATATTTT,CASSDRDRGRNTIYF
TRBV5-1,TRBJ2-2,-,once,TGCGCCAGCAGCTTGGCCGTATCGAACACCGGGGAGCTGTTTTTT,CASSLAVSNTGELFF
TRBV29-1,TRBJ2-1,-,-,TGCAGCGTTGAGGGGAGATCTGGGTCCAATGAGCAGTTCTTC,CSVEGRSGSNEQFF
TRBV7-2,TRBJ1-2,-,-,TGTGCCAGCAGCTTCCAGGGTGTAGATGGCTACACCTTC,CASSFQGVDGYTF
TRBV7-3,TRBJ2-1,TRBD1,-,TGTGCCAGCAGCAGACGGACAGGGGACAATGAGCAGTTCTTC,CASSRRTGDNEQFF
TRBV21-1,TRBJ1-5,-,-,TGTGCCAGCAGCGGACAGGGGGCTGGACAGCCCCAGCATTTT,CASSGQGAGQPQHF
TRBV9,TRBJ2-2,TRBD2,-,TGTGCCAGCAGCGCTAGCGGGAGCGGCACCGGGGAGCTGTTTTTT,CASSASGSGTGELFF
TRBV7-9,TRBJ1-1,TRBD1,-,TGTGCCAGCGGTAAGACAGGGGGGAACACTGAAGCTTTCTTT,CASGKTGGNTEAFF
TRBV5-1,TRBJ2-7,TRBD2,-,TGCGCCAGCACGTCCCAAGCGGGAGCCCCCTACGAGCAGTACTTC,CASTSQAGAPYEQYF
TRBV9,TRBJ2-3,TRBD2,-,TGTGCCAGCAGCGCGACTAGCGGGAGGGCCGGCACAGATACGCAGTATTTT,CASSATSGRAGTDTQYF
TRBV6-5,TRBJ2-3,TRBD2,-,TGTGCCTCTACGTCCGGACTAGCGAATATGGATACGCAGTATTTT,CASTSGLANMDTQYF
TRBV27,TRBJ2-7,-,-,TGTGCCAGCAGAGAAGGGGTCGGGTTTGTCGAGCAGTACTTC,CASREGVGFVEQYF
TRBV6-5,TRBJ2-1,TRBD2,-,TGTGCCAGCAGTCCGGGGACTAGCGGATACAATGAGCAGTTCTTC,CASSPGTSGYNEQFF
TRBV11-2,TRBJ2-7,TRBD1,-,TGTGCCAGCAGCTTACGGGGTCCCGGACAGGGGGCCACCTACGAGCAGTACTTC,CASSLRGPGQGATYEQYF
TRBV27,TRBJ2-2,TRBD2,once,TGTGCCAGCAGTTTAGCTAGCGGTTCCACCGGGGAGCTGTTTTTT,CASSLASGSTGELFF
TRBV2,TRBJ1-5,TRBD1,-,TGTGCCAGCAGCGCGGGACAGGCCAATCAGCCCCAGCATTTT,CASSAGQANQPQHF
TRBV11-2,TRBJ1-2,TRBD1,-,TGTGCCAGCAGCCCAGACAGGGGACATGGCTACACCTTC,CASSPDRGHGYTF
TRBV5-4,TRBJ1-1,TRBD1,-,TGTGCCAGCAGCATCCCAGGGGGCCGGTTAACGGAAGCTTTCTTT,CASSIPGGRLTEAFF
TRBV5-1,TRBJ1-1,-,-,TGCGCCAGCAGCCCCCGTTTTGGGAGTTGGGTCACTGAAGCTTTCTTT,CASSPRFGSWVTEAFF
TRBV9,TRBJ2-2,TRBD2,-,TGTGCCAGCAGCGTAGGAGCGGGAATTAACACCGGGGAGCTGTTTTTT,CASSVGAGINTGELFF
TRBV7-6,TRBJ2-1,TRBD2,-,TGTGCCAGCAGTTTTAGCGGGAGCTCCTACAATGAGCAGTTCTTC,CASSFSGSSYNEQFF
TRBV7-2,TRBJ2-7,TRBD2,-,TGTGCCAGCAGCTTAAAGGCTAGCGGGTCCCAGTCTTCCTACGAGCAGTACTTC,CASSLKASGSQSSYEQYF